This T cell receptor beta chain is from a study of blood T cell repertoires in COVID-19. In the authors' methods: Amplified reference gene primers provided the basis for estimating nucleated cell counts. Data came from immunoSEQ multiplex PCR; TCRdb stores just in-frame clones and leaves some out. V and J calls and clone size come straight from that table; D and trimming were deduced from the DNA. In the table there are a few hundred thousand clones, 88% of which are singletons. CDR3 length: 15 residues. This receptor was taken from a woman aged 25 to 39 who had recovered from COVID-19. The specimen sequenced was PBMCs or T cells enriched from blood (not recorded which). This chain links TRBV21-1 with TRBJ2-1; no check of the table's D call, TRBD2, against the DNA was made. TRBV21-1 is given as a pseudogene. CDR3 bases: TGTGCCCCTAATGTGAGGTGTGGCTCCTACAATGAGCAGTTCTTC. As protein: CAPNVRCGSYNEQFF.